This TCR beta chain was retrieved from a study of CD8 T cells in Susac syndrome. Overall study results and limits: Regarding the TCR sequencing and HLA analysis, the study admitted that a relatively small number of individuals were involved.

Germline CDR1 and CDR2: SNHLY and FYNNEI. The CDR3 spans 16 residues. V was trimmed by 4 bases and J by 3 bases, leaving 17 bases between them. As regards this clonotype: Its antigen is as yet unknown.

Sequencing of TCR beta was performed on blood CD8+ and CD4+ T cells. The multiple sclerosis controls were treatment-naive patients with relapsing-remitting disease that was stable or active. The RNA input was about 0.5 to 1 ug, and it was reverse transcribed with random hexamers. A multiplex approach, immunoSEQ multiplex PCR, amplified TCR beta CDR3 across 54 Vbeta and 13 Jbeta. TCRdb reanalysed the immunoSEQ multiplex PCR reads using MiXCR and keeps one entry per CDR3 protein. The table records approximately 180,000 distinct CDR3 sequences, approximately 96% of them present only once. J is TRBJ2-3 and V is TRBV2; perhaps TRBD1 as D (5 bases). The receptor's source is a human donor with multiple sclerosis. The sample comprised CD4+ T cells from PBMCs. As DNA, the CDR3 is TGTGCCAGCAGTGTTTCCCGCAGGGCCGAGACAGATACGCAGTATTTT. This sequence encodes CASSVSRRAETDTQYF.